A selection of T cell receptor beta chains follows, all from one sample in a study of type 1 regulatory T cells. Which antigens these TCRs recognize remains unknown. TCRdb independently ran MiXCR on the reads; one entry per CDR3 protein. The data hold some 15,000 distinct CDR3 sequences, with roughly 15% observed a single time. The specimen was cultured T cells, either the whole culture or a sorted T cell fraction (not recorded which). The receptors shown here come from a human donor in good health. Both conserved end residues are part of each CDR3. The D gene is left open where the match is weak. Expanded clones are given a class, and other clones once, few, many or no size at all.

v_call: TRBV14; j_call: TRBJ2-3; clone_size: many; d_call: TRBD2; cdr3_aa: CASSPWTSGRAGGDTQYF; cdr3_nt: TGTGCCAGCAGCCCGTGGACTAGCGGGAGGGCCGGCGGAGATACGCAGTATTTT
v_call: TRBV20-1; j_call: TRBJ1-4; clone_size: many; d_call: NA; cdr3_aa: CSAKGQTNEKLFF; cdr3_nt: TGCAGTGCTAAGGGGCAGACTAATGAAAAACTGTTTTTT
v_call: TRBV5-1; j_call: TRBJ2-7; clone_size: few; d_call: TRBD2; cdr3_aa: CASSWTSGNYEQYF; cdr3_nt: TGCGCCAGCAGCTGGACTAGCGGGAACTACGAGCAGTACTTC
v_call: TRBV7-8; j_call: TRBJ2-7; clone_size: many; d_call: NA; cdr3_aa: CASSLIVGAGPTKQYF; cdr3_nt: TGTGCCAGCAGCTTAATAGTTGGGGCCGGACCTACGAAGCAGTACTTC
v_call: TRBV7-7; j_call: TRBJ2-1; clone_size: medium-sized; d_call: NA; cdr3_aa: CASSRGANNEQFF; cdr3_nt: TGTGCTAGCAGCCGCGGTGCAAACAATGAGCAGTTCTTC
v_call: TRBV20-1; j_call: TRBJ2-5; clone_size: many; d_call: NA; cdr3_aa: CSAREQRGVGTQYF; cdr3_nt: TGCAGTGCTAGAGAGCAAAGAGGGGTGGGGACCCAGTACTTC
v_call: TRBV4-3; j_call: TRBJ2-3; clone_size: large; d_call: TRBD2; cdr3_aa: CASSQNPAGDIDTQYF; cdr3_nt: TGCGCCAGCAGCCAAAATCCGGCGGGAGATATTGATACGCAGTATTTT
v_call: TRBV6-1; j_call: TRBJ2-3; clone_size: medium-sized; d_call: TRBD2; cdr3_aa: CASSAGTSADTQYF; cdr3_nt: TGTGCCAGCAGTGCCGGGACTAGCGCAGATACGCAGTATTTT
v_call: TRBV28; j_call: TRBJ2-7; clone_size: medium-sized; d_call: TRBD2; cdr3_aa: CASSESGSAAYEQYF; cdr3_nt: TGTGCCAGCAGCGAAAGCGGGAGCGCCGCCTACGAGCAGTACTTC
v_call: TRBV5-1; j_call: TRBJ1-1; clone_size: many; d_call: NA; cdr3_aa: CASSSAWQGFNTEAFF; cdr3_nt: TGCGCCAGCAGCTCCGCGTGGCAGGGGTTTAACACTGAAGCTTTCTTT
v_call: TRBV7-2; j_call: TRBJ2-4; clone_size: few; d_call: NA; cdr3_aa: CAGWNAKNIQYF; cdr3_nt: TGTGCCGGATGGAACGCCAAAAACATTCAGTACTTC
v_call: TRBV6-5; j_call: TRBJ2-3; clone_size: NA; d_call: NA; cdr3_aa: CASSQSDTQYF; cdr3_nt: TGTGCCAGCAGCCAGTCAGATACGCAGTATTTT
v_call: TRBV25-1; j_call: TRBJ2-2; clone_size: NA; d_call: NA; cdr3_aa: CASNGQLQANTGELFF; cdr3_nt: TGTGCCAGCAATGGCCAATTACAGGCGAACACCGGGGAGCTGTTTTTT
v_call: TRBV10-3; j_call: TRBJ1-3; clone_size: many; d_call: NA; cdr3_aa: CAISQGSGNTIYF; cdr3_nt: TGTGCCATCAGTCAGGGGTCTGGAAACACCATATATTTT
v_call: TRBV7-2; j_call: TRBJ2-1; clone_size: many; d_call: NA; cdr3_aa: CASSLNRAARHNEQFF; cdr3_nt: TGTGCCAGCAGCTTAAATCGAGCCGCTCGACACAATGAGCAGTTCTTC
v_call: TRBV5-1; j_call: TRBJ2-6; clone_size: NA; d_call: NA; cdr3_aa: CASSPDSSGANVLTF; cdr3_nt: TGCGCCAGCAGCCCTGACAGCTCTGGGGCCAACGTCCTGACTTTC
v_call: TRBV3-1; j_call: TRBJ1-2; clone_size: many; d_call: TRBD1; cdr3_aa: CASSPQQGSYGYTF; cdr3_nt: TGTGCCAGCAGTCCCCAACAGGGGAGCTATGGCTACACCTTC
v_call: TRBV30; j_call: TRBJ2-3; clone_size: many; d_call: NA; cdr3_aa: CAWKTAADTQYF; cdr3_nt: TGTGCCTGGAAAACGGCGGCAGATACGCAGTATTTT
v_call: TRBV5-4; j_call: TRBJ2-7; clone_size: NA; d_call: NA; cdr3_aa: CASSLERDEQYF; cdr3_nt: TGTGCCAGCAGCTTGGAACGGGACGAGCAGTACTTC